This T cell receptor beta chain stems from a study of CD8+ T cells in alopecia areata. The treatment here: oral pan-JAK inhibitor, 5-10 mg twice daily. There are 14 residues in the CDR3. In germline, CDR1 is SGHDT, CDR2 YYEEEE. The ends lost 0 bases at V and 6 bases at J; junction bases unmatched: 2. Once RNA had been extracted, it was reverse transcribed into cDNA to act as the sequencing template. Clones were sequenced by immunoSEQ multiplex PCR, and TCRdb holds only the in-frame ones, with some missing. The table has 200,000 to 250,000 clones, around three fifths seen once; the top ten hold 4% to 4.5%.

The genes are TRBV5-6 and TRBJ1-2; 10 bases agree with TRBD1. This material consisted of CD4+ T cells sorted from blood, taken at week 4, from a patient treated with tofacitinib. The receptor was derived from a human donor with alopecia areata. The CDR3 sequence is CASSLGQGADGYTF. CDR3 bases: TGTGCCAGCAGCTTGGGACAGGGGGCGGATGGCTACACCTTC.